The next 31 T cell receptor beta chains were all read from a single sample in a study of cytomegalovirus exposure and HLA in healthy donors. The PCR was carried out with 60 Vbeta primers and 13 Jbeta primers. Clones were read by immunoSEQ multiplex PCR, and TCRdb kept only the in-frame ones, dropping some. The sample records more than 150,000 clones, roughly 80% being singletons. What was sequenced was PBMCs. The receptors shown here come from a man aged 35-49 years in good health and CMV-seropositive.

The rearrangement uses TRBV6-6 and TRBJ1-1, with TRBD1 matching 11 bases. With 2 bases clipped from V and 7 bases from J, the junction kept 6 bases outside the gene matches. The CDR3 consists of 15 residues. Germline V gene lookup returns CDR1 MNHNY and CDR2 SVGAGI (reference sequence). CDR3 DNA sequence: TGTGCCAGCAGTTACGGACAGGGGGCGCTTGGTGAAGCTTTCTTT. This gives the protein CASSYGQGALGEAFF.

A single count supports this clone. The chain uses TRBV7-2 and TRBJ2-3; 8 bases match TRBD1. The V segment lost 5 bases and the J segment 7 bases; nucleotides outside the gene matches: 8. The germline V gene encodes CDR1 SGHTA and CDR2 FQGNSA. This CDR3 is 14 amino acids long. The chain's CDR3 is CASSMGQVSYTQYF. The CDR3 DNA is TGTGCCAGCAGCATGGGACAGGTGTCATATACGCAGTATTTT.

About this clone: Other nucleotide sequences in the sample specify the same CDR3. V gene TRBV15 combines with J gene TRBJ1-3, with D unclear. The CDR3 runs 14 residues. Germline values: CDR1 LNHNV, CDR2 YYDKDF (reference sequence). Deletions cut 0 bases from V and 2 bases from J, with 5 bases between. In DNA form, the CDR3 reads TGTGCCACCAGCAGAGATCGGGCTGGAAACACCATATATTTT. Translating it yields CATSRDRAGNTIYF.

The rearrangement joins TRBV10-3 to TRBJ2-1; TRBD2 might be the D (7 bases). CDR1 and CDR2 (germline): ENHRY, SYGVKD. Trimming left V 8 bases short and J 2 bases short, with 19 bases between. CDR3 length: 16 residues. CDR3 region: CAIAPGGAKAYNEQFF. In DNA form, the CDR3 reads TGTGCCATCGCACCGGGGGGCGCGAAAGCCTACAATGAGCAGTTCTTC.

J is TRBJ2-5 and V is TRBV6-1; TRBD2 matches at 9 bases. CDR3 size: 15 residues. V lost 3 bases and J lost 1; bases outside the gene matches: 3. Germline-derived CDR1 and CDR2 are MNHNS and SASEGT. CDR3 sequence reads: CASSETSGSQETQYF. The CDR3 nucleotides are TGTGCCAGCAGTGAGACTAGCGGCTCCCAAGAGACCCAGTACTTC.

The chain is built from TRBV29-1 and TRBJ2-5; tentative D call: TRBD1 (5 bases). From germline, CDR1 is SQVTM and CDR2 ANQGSEA. V lost 7 bases, J lost 5 bases, and 14 bases lay in between. CDR3 size: 12 residues. The DNA of the CDR3 is TGCAGCGCTCAGGGTCTGGGGGAGACCCAGTACTTC. Encoded protein: CSAQGLGETQYF.

The V and J genes are TRBV10-3 and TRBJ2-3; TRBD2 matches 7 bases. CDR1 and CDR2 from the germline V gene are ENHRY and SYGVKD. This CDR3 comprises 16 residues. V lost 2 bases, J lost 0 bases, and 5 bases stayed unmatched. CDR3 loop: CAISELLAASTDTQYF. In DNA form, the CDR3 reads TGTGCCATCAGTGAGCTCCTAGCGGCTAGCACAGATACGCAGTATTTT.

The chain combines TRBV7-9 with TRBJ1-2; maybe TRBD1 (5 bases). The germline gives CDR1 SEHNR, CDR2 FQNEAQ (reference sequence). This CDR3 region has 13 residues. V was pared by 1 base and J by 8 bases, with 11 bases between. The CDR3 coding sequence is TGTGCCAGCAGCTTAGAGGTGGGGCAAGGCTACACCTTC. This sequence encodes CASSLEVGQGYTF.

The chain uses TRBV18 and TRBJ2-5, with 8 nucleotides matching TRBD1. The J call is doubtful: the DNA matches TRBJ2-7 better. The CDR3 contains 18 residues. Germline V gene lookup returns CDR1 KGHSH and CDR2 LQKENI. CDR3 coding DNA: TGTGCCAGCTCACCACCGGCCCCCCCGACAGGGGAACCCTACGAGCAGTACTTC. Translation gives CASSPPAPPTGEPYEQYF.

The chain recombines TRBV7-8 with TRBJ2-5; TRBD1 matches 8 bases. The J call may be incorrect, as the DNA end agrees better with TRBJ2-7. Germline V CDR1 and CDR2: SGHVS, FQNEAQ. This CDR3 spans 15 amino acids. The CDR3 loop is CASSLIQGETYEQYF. The CDR3 region has the DNA TGTGCCAGCAGCCTAATACAGGGGGAAACCTACGAGCAGTACTTC.

This chain joins TRBV11-2 and TRBJ2-1, with 9 bases matching TRBD1. V was pared by 7 bases and J by 4 bases, with 8 bases of the junction left unmatched. CDR1 is SGHAT, CDR2 FQNNGV, per germline. This CDR3 has 15 amino acids. Here the CDR3 reads CASTPGQGRYNEQFF. Here the CDR3 DNA reads TGTGCCAGCACCCCAGGACAGGGGAGATACAATGAGCAGTTCTTC. Supplemented by reference TRBV11-2 and TRBJ2-1, the full variable domain reads EAGVAQSPRYKIIEKRQSVAFWCNPISGHATLYWYQQILGQGPKLLIQFQNNGVVDDSQLPKDRFSAERLKGVDSTLKIQPAKLEDSAVYLCASTPGQGRYNEQFFGPGTRLTVL.

This clone was counted once. The V and J genes are TRBV5-6 and TRBJ2-1; TRBD2 matches at 7 bases. J gave up 7 bases and V 1 base, and 2 bases lay outside the gene matches. The CDR3 is made up of 13 amino acids. CDR1 is SGHDT, CDR2 YYEEEE, per germline. DNA of the CDR3: TGTGCCAGCAGCTTGACTAGCGAGAATGAGCAGTTCTTC. The encoded protein is CASSLTSENEQFF.

The rearrangement joins TRBV29-1 to TRBJ2-5, with TRBD1 identical over 9 bases. Germline CDR1 and CDR2: SQVTM and ANQGSEA. Trimming took 3 bases from V and 5 from J; bases not matched to a gene: 7. The CDR3 spans 14 residues. DNA of the CDR3: TGCAGCGTTGACTGGACAGGGGTAGCGGAGACCCAGTACTTC. Protein product: CSVDWTGVAETQYF.

The genes are TRBV28 and TRBJ2-7, with TRBD2 matching over 13 bases. Germline assignment: CDR1 MDHEN and CDR2 SYDVKM. V lost 2 bases to trimming and J lost 7 bases; unmatched junction nucleotides: 5. CDR3 size: 15 residues. CDR3 amino acids: CASSLTSGGAKEQYF. CDR3 bases: TGTGCCAGCAGTTTAACTAGCGGGGGGGCGAAAGAGCAGTACTTC. The whole variable domain, filled in from reference TRBV28 and TRBJ2-7, reads DVKVTQSSRYLVKRTGEKVFLECVQDMDHENMFWYRQDPGLGLRLIYFSYDVKMKEKGDIPEGYSVSREKKERFSLILESASTNQTSMYLCASSLTSGGAKEQYFGPGTRLTVT.

V gene TRBV9 combines with J gene TRBJ2-1; TRBD2 matches 9 bases. This CDR3 has 16 residues. From germline, CDR1 is SGDLS and CDR2 YYNGEE. After removal of 2 bases from V and 4 bases from J, the junction contained 7 bases not matched to a gene. The CDR3 region is CASSVWGGGGYNEQFF. Written as DNA, the CDR3 is TGTGCCAGCAGCGTCTGGGGCGGGGGGGGATACAATGAGCAGTTCTTC.

The chain has TRBV5-1 and TRBJ2-5, with 10 bases fitting TRBD1. The V and J ends lost 4 bases and 4 bases, in that order; junction bases with no gene match: 1. This CDR3 contains 13 residues. CDR1 is SGHRS and CDR2 is YFSETQ in the germline V gene. DNA for the CDR3: TGCGCCAGCAGCAGGGACAGGGGAGAGACCCAGTACTTC. It codes for CASSRDRGETQYF.

This clone was seen only a few times. The chain has TRBV4-3 and TRBJ2-5, with a weak D call TRBD1 (5 bases). The CDR3 has 12 amino acids. Looked up from germline, CDR1 is LGHNA and CDR2 is YSLEER. V was shortened by 2 bases and J by 6 bases, with 7 bases between the two germline ends. The CDR3 spells CASSQTGKTQYF. The CDR3 DNA reads TGCGCCAGCAGCCAAACAGGAAAGACCCAGTACTTC.

The chain is built from TRBV4-3 and TRBJ2-3, with D perhaps TRBD1 (6 bases). Deletions cut 2 bases from V and 0 bases from J, with 6 bases between. CDR3 length: 14 residues. The germline V gene encodes CDR1 LGHNA and CDR2 YSLEER. CDR3 in amino acids: CASSQTGSTDTQYF. The CDR3 DNA reads TGCGCCAGCAGCCAAACAGGGAGCACAGATACGCAGTATTTT.

The chain joins TRBV5-4 to TRBJ2-1; 9 bases line up with TRBD1. The CDR3 runs 15 residues. Trimming cost V 3 bases and J 7 bases; bases outside gene matches: 8. Per germline, CDR1 SGHNT and CDR2 YYREEE (reference sequence). CDR3 loop: CASSSPGQGANEQFF. As DNA, the CDR3 is TGTGCCAGCAGCTCCCCGGGACAGGGCGCGAATGAGCAGTTCTTC.

The J gene is TRBJ2-7, the V gene TRBV5-4; TRBD2 is a possible D gene (6 bases). There are 15 residues in the CDR3. Germline loops: CDR1 SGHNT, CDR2 YYREEE (reference sequence). V was cut by 4 bases and J by 1 base, with 15 bases left in between. CDR3 in amino acids: CASSPSGLLSYEQYF. The CDR3 DNA sequence: TGTGCCAGCAGCCCTTCGGGACTCCTTTCCTACGAGCAGTACTTC.

The rearrangement links TRBV19 to TRBJ1-5; TRBD1 might be the D (6 bases). This CDR3 has 16 residues. Germline loops: CDR1 LNHDA, CDR2 SQIVND (reference sequence). Trimming shortened V by 7 bases and J by 2 bases, and 18 bases separated the two germline ends. CDR3 nucleotides: TGTGCCAGTACCGACTGGGGGGGCGTCGGCAATCAGCCCCAGCATTTT. It codes for CASTDWGGVGNQPQHF.

The chain links TRBV4-2 to TRBJ1-6, with D hard to call. The CDR3 spans 16 residues. The germline V and J ends were trimmed by 0 bases and 7 bases, with 13 bases remaining between them. Germline lookup yields CDR1 LGHNA and CDR2 YNFKEQ. The CDR3 loop is CASSQESGVPNSPLHF. In nucleotides, the CDR3 is TGTGCCAGCAGCCAAGAAAGCGGAGTGCCCAATTCACCCCTCCACTTT.

V gene TRBV27 combines with J gene TRBJ2-7; 8 bases map to TRBD1. The V gene end was trimmed by 6 bases and the J gene end by 5 bases; junction bases not matched to a gene: 6. Germline-derived CDR1 and CDR2 are MNHEY and SMNVEV (reference sequence). CDR3 length: 13 amino acids. The CDR3 coding sequence is TGTGCCAGCAGGACAGGGGTGGGCAACGAGCAGTACTTC. As protein: CASRTGVGNEQYF.

V gene TRBV11-2 combines with J gene TRBJ1-2; 8 bases agree with TRBD1. Germline assignment: CDR1 SGHAT and CDR2 FQNNGV. Unmatched junction bases numbered 5, after V lost 5 bases and J lost 6 bases. CDR3 length: 13 amino acids. The CDR3 reads CASSQETGDGYTF. The CDR3 bases are TGTGCCAGCAGCCAAGAGACAGGGGATGGCTACACCTTC. Combining the CDR3 with reference TRBV11-2 and TRBJ1-2 gives the whole variable domain EAGVAQSPRYKIIEKRQSVAFWCNPISGHATLYWYQQILGQGPKLLIQFQNNGVVDDSQLPKDRFSAERLKGVDSTLKIQPAKLEDSAVYLCASSQETGDGYTFGSGTRLTVV.

This chain links TRBV10-3 with TRBJ1-5; TRBD1 matches at 8 bases. The CDR3 consists of 14 residues. Germline CDR1 and CDR2: ENHRY and SYGVKD. J lost 0 bases, V lost 6 bases, and 1 base had no gene match. The CDR3 protein is CAISGQGSNQPQHF. In DNA form, the CDR3 reads TGTGCCATCAGCGGACAGGGTAGCAATCAGCCCCAGCATTTT.

The genes are TRBV18 and TRBJ2-7; D might be TRBD2 (5 bases). From germline, CDR1 is KGHSH and CDR2 LQKENI. V was clipped by 2 bases and J by 6 bases, with 5 bases between them. The CDR3 extends over 11 amino acids. The CDR3 coding sequence is TGTGCCAGCTCACCAGGGAGCGAGCAGTACTTC. Translating it yields CASSPGSEQYF. The entire variable domain, with the rest obtained from reference TRBV18 and TRBJ2-7, is as follows: NAGVMQNPRHLVRRRGQEARLRCSPMKGHSHVYWYRQLPEEGLKFMVYLQKENIIDESGMPKERFSAEFPKEGPSILRIQQVVRGDSAAYFCASSPGSEQYFGPGTRLTVT.

The V and J genes are TRBV7-2 and TRBJ2-3; TRBD2 matches at 7 bases. Germline V gene data show CDR1 as SGHTA and CDR2 as FQGNSA. V gave up 5 bases and J gave up 1 base; unmatched junction bases: 3. The CDR3 is made up of 14 amino acids. The CDR3 region has the DNA TGTGCCAGCAGCATCAGCGGGGGCACAGATACGCAGTATTTT. It codes for CASSISGGTDTQYF.

The chain uses TRBV12-5 and TRBJ1-1; D gene uncertain. Germline lookup yields CDR1 LGHNT and CDR2 FRNRAP. V dropped 2 bases and J dropped 5 bases, with 12 bases sitting between them. The CDR3 loop spans 14 amino acids. CDR3 protein: CASGLTGTGTEAFF. In DNA, the CDR3 is TGTGCTAGTGGTTTGACGGGAACGGGGACTGAAGCTTTCTTT.

The rearrangement joins TRBV27 to TRBJ2-7, with TRBD1 identical over 7 bases. CDR1 is MNHEY, CDR2 SMNVEV, per germline (reference sequence). V lost 3 bases, J lost 0 bases, and 5 bases stayed unmatched. CDR3 size: 15 residues. The CDR3 region is CASSLAPGGSYEQYF. The CDR3, as DNA: TGTGCCAGCAGTTTGGCCCCAGGGGGCTCCTACGAGCAGTACTTC.

The genes are TRBV11-2 and TRBJ2-1; the D is unclear. The germline V gene encodes CDR1 SGHAT and CDR2 FQNNGV. The ends were cut back, 6 bases at V and 0 bases at J, with 15 bases in the middle. CDR3 size: 16 residues. The CDR3 DNA follows: TGTGCCAGCAGGTCCGATAGAACGAGCTCCTACAATGAGCAGTTCTTC. Translated: CASRSDRTSSYNEQFF.

V usage is TRBV7-9 and J usage is TRBJ1-2; tentatively, D is TRBD1 (5 bases). The V end lost 0 bases, the J end lost 3 bases, and 14 bases lay between the germline ends. The CDR3 sequence is 16 residues long. Looked up from germline, CDR1 is SEHNR and CDR2 is FQNEAQ (reference sequence). CDR3 in DNA: TGTGCCAGCAGCTTAGCGCGAGGAGGGGACGACTATGGCTACACCTTC. Its protein is CASSLARGGDDYGYTF.